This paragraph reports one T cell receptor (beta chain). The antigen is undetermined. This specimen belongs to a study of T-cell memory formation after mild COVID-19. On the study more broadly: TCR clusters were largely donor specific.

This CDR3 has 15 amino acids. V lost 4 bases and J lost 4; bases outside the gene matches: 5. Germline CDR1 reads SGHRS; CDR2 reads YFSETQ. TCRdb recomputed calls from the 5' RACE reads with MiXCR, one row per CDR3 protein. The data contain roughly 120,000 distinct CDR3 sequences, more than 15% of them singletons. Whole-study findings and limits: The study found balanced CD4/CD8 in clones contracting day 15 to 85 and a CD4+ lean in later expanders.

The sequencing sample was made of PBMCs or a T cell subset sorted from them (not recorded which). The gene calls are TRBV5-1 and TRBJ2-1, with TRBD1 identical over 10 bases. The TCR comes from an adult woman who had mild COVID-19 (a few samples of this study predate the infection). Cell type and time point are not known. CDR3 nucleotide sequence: TGCGCCAGCAGCCTCGGGACAGGGGTTTACAATGAGCAGTTCTTC. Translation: CASSLGTGVYNEQFF. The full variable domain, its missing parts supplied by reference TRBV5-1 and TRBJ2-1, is KAGVTQTPRYLIKTRGQQVTLSCSPISGHRSVSWYQQTPGQGLQFLFEYFSETQRNKGNFPGRFSGRQFSNSRSEMNVSTLELGDSALYLCASSLGTGVYNEQFFGPGTRLTVL.